This T cell receptor beta chain was identified in a study of radiotherapy plus CTLA-4 blockade in lung cancer. V lost 6 bases, J lost 0 bases, and 5 bases stayed unmatched. In germline, CDR1 is KGHSH, CDR2 LQKENI. The CDR3 contains 15 residues. Method: immunoSEQ multiplex PCR; TCRdb's copy keeps in-frame clones and lacks some. The sample records roughly 98,000 clones, about 80% being singletons. This TCR derives from a human donor with non-small cell lung cancer that progressed on radiotherapy plus ipilimumab. The sample consisted of peripheral blood, taken from a patient treated with radiotherapy plus ipilimumab. V is TRBV18 and J is TRBJ1-3, with 7 bases fitting TRBD1. The CDR3 sequence is CASSPRDSSGNTIYF. CDR3 nucleotides: TGTGCCAGCTCCCCGCGGGACAGCTCTGGAAACACCATATATTTT.